A selection of T cell receptor beta chains follows, all from one sample in a study of CD8 T cells in Susac syndrome. TCRdb called the immunoSEQ multiplex PCR reads again in MiXCR, with one record for every CDR3 protein. This table has about 300,000 distinct CDR3 sequences, about 85% appearing once. The specimen sequenced was CD8+ T cells from PBMCs. These receptors were obtained from a human donor with multiple sclerosis. CDR3s include the opening cysteine and the closing phenylalanine or tryptophan. The D gene is left open where the match is weak. Size is omitted from some rows. Given values are once, few, many or a class for expanded clones.

TRBJ2-7 TRBV7-9 - - CASSFAPAGSYEQYF TGTGCCAGCAGCTTCGCCCCCGCGGGGTCCTACGAGCAGTACTTC
TRBJ1-2 TRBV9 - - CASSPNGQSLNYGYTF TGTGCCAGCAGCCCTAATGGGCAGTCCCTGAACTATGGCTACACCTTC
TRBJ2-1 TRBV27 - once CASSLLGGIYNEQFF TGTGCCAGCAGTTTACTGGGGGGTATATACAATGAGCAGTTCTTC
TRBJ2-1 TRBV28 TRBD2 - CASRSTSGSFYNEQFF TGTGCCAGCAGGTCTACTAGCGGGAGTTTCTACAATGAGCAGTTCTTC
TRBJ2-7 TRBV28 - - CASSFFNYEQYF TGTGCCAGCAGTTTCTTCAACTACGAGCAGTACTTC
TRBJ2-3 TRBV2 TRBD2 - CASSASGLAGTDTQYF TGTGCCAGCAGCGCCTCGGGACTAGCGGGCACAGATACGCAGTATTTT
TRBJ1-5 TRBV27 - - CASSVHSNQPQHF TGTGCCAGCAGTGTCCATAGCAATCAGCCCCAGCATTTT
TRBJ2-7 TRBV18 - - CASSLEGTAYEQYF TGTGCCAGCTCACTGGAGGGCACGGCCTACGAGCAGTACTTC
TRBJ1-2 TRBV19 - - CASSTRPPPGPIGGYTF TGTGCCAGTAGTACCCGCCCCCCCCCGGGCCCGATTGGAGGCTACACCTTC
TRBJ2-1 TRBV13 TRBD2 - CASSLKTSGRTHNEQFF TGTGCCAGCAGCTTAAAGACTAGCGGGAGGACCCACAATGAGCAGTTCTTC
TRBJ1-1 TRBV16 - - CASSLPSQAMNTEAFF TGTGCCAGCAGCCTCCCCTCCCAGGCCATGAACACTGAAGCTTTCTTT
TRBJ2-5 TRBV5-6 - - CASSLGMAWETQYF TGTGCCAGCAGCTTGGGTATGGCGTGGGAGACCCAGTACTTC
TRBJ2-1 TRBV27 TRBD2 few CASSPSTSGYNEQFF TGTGCCAGCAGCCCCTCGACTAGCGGCTACAATGAGCAGTTCTTC
TRBJ1-2 TRBV27 TRBD1 - CASSLLGTGIYGYTF TGTGCCAGCAGTTTATTAGGGACAGGGATCTATGGCTACACCTTC
TRBJ2-7 TRBV29-1 - few CSVRGSSYEQYF TGCAGCGTGCGAGGGAGCTCCTACGAGCAGTACTTC
TRBJ1-3 TRBV9 TRBD1 - CASRSETGVAAGNTIYF TGTGCCAGCAGATCAGAAACAGGGGTCGCGGCTGGAAACACCATATATTTT
TRBJ2-3 TRBV27 - - CASSLRLLTDTQYF TGTGCCAGCAGTTTACGACTGCTCACAGATACGCAGTATTTT
TRBJ2-2 TRBV9 - once CASSVGGQMRVSRELFF TGTGCCAGCAGCGTAGGGGGGCAAATGCGCGTGAGCCGGGAGCTGTTTTTT
TRBJ1-5 TRBV12-3/TRBV12-4 - once CASRRGPRSQHF TGTGCCAGCCGGCGGGGACCTCGGTCCCAGCATTTT
TRBJ2-1 TRBV7-9 TRBD2 - CASSLARLAGVNEQFF TGTGCCAGCAGCTTAGCACGACTAGCGGGAGTCAATGAGCAGTTCTTC
TRBJ1-1 TRBV28 - - CASSLWNTEAFF TGTGCCAGCAGTTTATGGAACACTGAAGCTTTCTTT
TRBJ2-5 TRBV4-1 - - CASSQVDRIQETQYF TGCGCCAGCAGCCAAGTCGACAGGATTCAAGAGACCCAGTACTTC
TRBJ2-7 TRBV5-1 TRBD1 - CASSIGQGSHEQYF TGCGCCAGCAGCATCGGACAGGGTTCCCACGAGCAGTACTTC
TRBJ2-2 TRBV28 - - CASRPLDTGGLFF TGTGCCAGCAGACCTCTAGACACCGGGGGGCTGTTTTTT
TRBJ2-6 TRBV12-3/TRBV12-4 TRBD2 once CASSATSGSPANVLTF TGTGCCAGCAGTGCGACTAGCGGATCCCCGGCCAACGTCCTGACTTTC
TRBJ2-1 TRBV2 - - CASSVEDLEQFF TGTGCCAGCAGTGTCGAGGACCTTGAGCAGTTCTTC
TRBJ1-2 TRBV21-1 - few CASSKAWTGGCYGYTF TGTGCCAGCAGCAAAGCTTGGACAGGGGGATGCTATGGCTACACCTTC
TRBJ1-2 TRBV19 TRBD1 - CASSTGQARYGYTF TGTGCCAGTAGTACCGGACAGGCACGCTATGGCTACACCTTC
TRBJ1-2 TRBV12-3/TRBV12-4 TRBD1 - CASSPSSSTGGFYGYTF TGTGCCAGCAGTCCATCCTCATCAACAGGGGGTTTCTATGGCTACACCTTC
TRBJ2-3 TRBV15 - - CATSAGVDTQYF TGTGCCACCAGCGCAGGGGTAGATACGCAGTATTTT
TRBJ2-1 TRBV27 TRBD1 - CASSVTDRPYNEQFF TGTGCCAGCAGTGTTACGGACAGGCCCTACAATGAGCAGTTCTTC
TRBJ2-7 TRBV5-1 - - CASSLRADAYEQYF TGCGCCAGCAGCTTGAGGGCGGACGCCTACGAGCAGTACTTC
TRBJ2-1 TRBV15 TRBD2 - CATSRELGLAGGSSYNEQFF TGTGCCACCAGCAGAGAGCTGGGGCTAGCGGGAGGGAGCTCCTACAATGAGCAGTTCTTC
TRBJ2-7 TRBV28 TRBD1 once CASRSPRQGPVYEQYF TGTGCCAGCAGATCCCCTAGACAGGGGCCTGTCTACGAGCAGTACTTC
TRBJ2-1 TRBV20-1 TRBD2 - CSARDRGTTSYNEQFF TGCAGTGCTAGAGATCGTGGGACTACCTCCTACAATGAGCAGTTCTTC
TRBJ1-1 TRBV7-9 - - CASSSESGTEAFF TGTGCCAGCAGCTCTGAAAGCGGGACTGAAGCTTTCTTT
TRBJ2-6 TRBV5-1 TRBD1 - CASSLASNDRGASGANVLTF TGCGCCAGCAGCTTGGCGTCTAATGACAGGGGCGCCTCTGGGGCCAACGTCCTGACTTTC
TRBJ2-2 TRBV11-2 - once CAFGPTYGELFF TGTGCCTTTGGCCCAACCTACGGGGAGCTGTTTTTT